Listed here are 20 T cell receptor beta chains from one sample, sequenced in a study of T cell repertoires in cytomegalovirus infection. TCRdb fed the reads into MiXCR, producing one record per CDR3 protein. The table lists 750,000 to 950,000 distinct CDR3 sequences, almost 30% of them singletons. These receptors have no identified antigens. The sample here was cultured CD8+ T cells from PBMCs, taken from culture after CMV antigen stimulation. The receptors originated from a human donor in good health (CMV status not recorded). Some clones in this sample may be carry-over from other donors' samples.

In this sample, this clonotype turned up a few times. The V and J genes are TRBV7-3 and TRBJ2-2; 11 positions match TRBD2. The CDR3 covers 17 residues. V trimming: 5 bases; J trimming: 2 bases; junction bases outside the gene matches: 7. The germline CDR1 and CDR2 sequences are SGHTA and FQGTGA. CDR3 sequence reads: CASSGPSGGPNTGELFF. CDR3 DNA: TGTGCCAGCAGCGGCCCTAGCGGGGGGCCTAACACCGGGGAGCTGTTTTTT.

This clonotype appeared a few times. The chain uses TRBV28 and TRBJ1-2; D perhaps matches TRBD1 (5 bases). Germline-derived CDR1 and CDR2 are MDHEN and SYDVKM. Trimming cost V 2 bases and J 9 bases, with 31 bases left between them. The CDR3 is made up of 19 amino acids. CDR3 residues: CASSLTLGNGHLIDRRYTF. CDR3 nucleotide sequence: TGTGCCAGCAGTTTAACCCTTGGTAACGGACACCTTATCGACCGACGCTACACCTTC.

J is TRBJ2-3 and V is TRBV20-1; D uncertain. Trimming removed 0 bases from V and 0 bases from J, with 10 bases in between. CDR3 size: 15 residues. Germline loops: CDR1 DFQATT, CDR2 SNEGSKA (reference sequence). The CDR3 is CSARDRLTSTDTQYF. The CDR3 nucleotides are TGCAGTGCTAGAGATCGTCTAACTAGCACAGATACGCAGTATTTT.

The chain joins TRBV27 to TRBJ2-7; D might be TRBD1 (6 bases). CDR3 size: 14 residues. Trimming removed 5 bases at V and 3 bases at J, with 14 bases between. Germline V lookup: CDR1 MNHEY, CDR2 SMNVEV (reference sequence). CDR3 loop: CASSPIEGDYEQYF. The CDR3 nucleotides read TGTGCCAGCAGTCCTATTGAGGGGGACTACGAGCAGTACTTC.

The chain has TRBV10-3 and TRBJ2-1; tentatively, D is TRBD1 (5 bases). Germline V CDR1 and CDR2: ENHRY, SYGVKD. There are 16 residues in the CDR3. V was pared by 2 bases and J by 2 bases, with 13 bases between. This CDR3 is CAISETGKRAYNEQFF. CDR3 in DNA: TGTGCCATCAGTGAGACAGGTAAACGGGCCTACAATGAGCAGTTCTTC.

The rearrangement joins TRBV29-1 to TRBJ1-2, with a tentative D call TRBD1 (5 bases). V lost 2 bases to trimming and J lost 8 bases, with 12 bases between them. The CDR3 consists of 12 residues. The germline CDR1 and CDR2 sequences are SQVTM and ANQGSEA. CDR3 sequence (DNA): TGCAGCGTTGAAAGAGGGGCTAGCGGCTACACCTTC. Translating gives CSVERGASGYTF.

The CDR3 DNA sequence: TGTGCCAGACCGGGACTAGCGCCGGATACGCAGTATTTT. Its protein is CARPGLAPDTQYF. The chain couples TRBV2 to TRBJ2-3; 10 nucleotides line up with TRBD2. CDR3 size: 13 residues. The junction had 6 bases not matched to a gene; V was cut back by 9 bases and J by 6 bases. CDR1 SNHLY and CDR2 FYNNEI come from the germline V gene.

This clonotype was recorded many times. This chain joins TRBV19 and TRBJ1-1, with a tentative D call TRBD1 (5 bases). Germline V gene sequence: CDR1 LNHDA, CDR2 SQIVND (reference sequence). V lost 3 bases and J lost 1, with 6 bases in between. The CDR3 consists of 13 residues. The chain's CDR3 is CASSIQGNTEAFF. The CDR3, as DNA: TGTGCCAGTAGTATCCAGGGGAACACTGAAGCTTTCTTT.

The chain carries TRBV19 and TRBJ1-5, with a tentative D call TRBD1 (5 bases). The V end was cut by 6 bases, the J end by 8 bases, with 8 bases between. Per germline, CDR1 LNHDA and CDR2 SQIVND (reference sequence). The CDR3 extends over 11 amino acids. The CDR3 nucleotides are TGTGCCAGTAGAGCGGGGGAGCCCCAGCATTTT. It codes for CASRAGEPQHF.

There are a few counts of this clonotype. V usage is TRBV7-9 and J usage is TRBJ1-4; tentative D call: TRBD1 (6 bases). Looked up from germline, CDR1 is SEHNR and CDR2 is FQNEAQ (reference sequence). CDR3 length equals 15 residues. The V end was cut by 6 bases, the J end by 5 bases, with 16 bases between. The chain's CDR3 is CASSLKTGSNEKLFF. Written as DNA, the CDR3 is TGTGCCAGCAGTTTGAAGACAGGCTCAAATGAAAAACTGTTTTTT.

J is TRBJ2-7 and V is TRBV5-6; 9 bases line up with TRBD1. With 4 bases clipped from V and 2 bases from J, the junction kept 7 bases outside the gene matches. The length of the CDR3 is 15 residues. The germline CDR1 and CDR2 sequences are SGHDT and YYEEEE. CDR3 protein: CASSLAQGAPYEQYV. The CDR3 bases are TGTGCCAGCAGCCTGGCACAGGGGGCACCCTACGAGCAGTACGTC.

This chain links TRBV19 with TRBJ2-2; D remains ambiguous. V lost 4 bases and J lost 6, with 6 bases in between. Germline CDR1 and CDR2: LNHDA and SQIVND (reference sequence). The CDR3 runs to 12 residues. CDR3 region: CASSNPSGELFF. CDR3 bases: TGTGCCAGTAGTAATCCCTCCGGGGAGCTGTTTTTT.

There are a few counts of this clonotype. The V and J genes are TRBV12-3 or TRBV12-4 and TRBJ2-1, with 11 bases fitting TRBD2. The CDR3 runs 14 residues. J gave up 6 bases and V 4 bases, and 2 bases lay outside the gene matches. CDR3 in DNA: TGTGCCAGCAGTTCTAGCGGGGGGTTCAATGAGCAGTTCTTC. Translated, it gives CASSSSGGFNEQFF.

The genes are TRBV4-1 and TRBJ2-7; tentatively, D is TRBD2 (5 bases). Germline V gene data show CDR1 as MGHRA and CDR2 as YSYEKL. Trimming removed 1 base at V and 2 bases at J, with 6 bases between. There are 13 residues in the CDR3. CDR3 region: CASSQVGTYEQYF. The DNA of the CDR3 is TGCGCCAGCAGCCAAGTCGGGACCTACGAGCAGTACTTC.

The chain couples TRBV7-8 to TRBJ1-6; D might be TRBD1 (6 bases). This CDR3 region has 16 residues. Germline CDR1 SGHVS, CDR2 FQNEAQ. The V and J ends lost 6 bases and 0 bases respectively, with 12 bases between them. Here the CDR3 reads CASRQGGSSYNSPLHF. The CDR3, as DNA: TGTGCCAGCAGACAAGGGGGGAGCTCCTATAATTCACCCCTCCACTTT. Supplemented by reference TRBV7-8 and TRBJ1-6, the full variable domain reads GAGVSQSPRYKVAKRGQDVALRCDPISGHVSLFWYQQALGQGPEFLTYFQNEAQLDKSGLPSDRFFAERPEGSVSTLKIQRTQQEDSAVYLCASRQGGSSYNSPLHFGNGTRLTVT.

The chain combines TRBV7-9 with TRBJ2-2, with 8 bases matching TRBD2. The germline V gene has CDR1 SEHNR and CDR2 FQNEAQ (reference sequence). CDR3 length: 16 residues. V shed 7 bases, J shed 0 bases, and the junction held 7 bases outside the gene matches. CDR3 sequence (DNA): TGTGCCAGCACTCTCCGGGGGGGCCCGAACACCGGGGAGCTGTTTTTT. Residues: CASTLRGGPNTGELFF.

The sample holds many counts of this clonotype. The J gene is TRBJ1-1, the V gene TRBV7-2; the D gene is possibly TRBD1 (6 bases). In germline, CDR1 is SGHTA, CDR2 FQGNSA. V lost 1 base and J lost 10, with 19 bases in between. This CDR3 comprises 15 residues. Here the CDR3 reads CASSLGGDTRRGAFF. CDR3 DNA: TGTGCCAGCAGCTTAGGCGGGGACACCCGAAGGGGAGCTTTCTTT.

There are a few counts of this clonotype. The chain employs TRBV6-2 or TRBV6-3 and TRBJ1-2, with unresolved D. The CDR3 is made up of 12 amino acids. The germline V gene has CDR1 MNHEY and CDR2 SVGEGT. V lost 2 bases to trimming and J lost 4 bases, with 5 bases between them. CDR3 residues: CASSYDTYGYTF. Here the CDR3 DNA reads TGTGCCAGCAGTTACGACACCTATGGCTACACCTTC.

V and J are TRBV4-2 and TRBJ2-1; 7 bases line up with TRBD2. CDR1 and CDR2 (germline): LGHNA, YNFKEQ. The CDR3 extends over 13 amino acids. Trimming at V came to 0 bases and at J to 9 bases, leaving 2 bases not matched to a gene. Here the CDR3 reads CASSQDRGGEQFF. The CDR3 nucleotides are TGTGCCAGCAGCCAAGATCGCGGGGGTGAGCAGTTCTTC.

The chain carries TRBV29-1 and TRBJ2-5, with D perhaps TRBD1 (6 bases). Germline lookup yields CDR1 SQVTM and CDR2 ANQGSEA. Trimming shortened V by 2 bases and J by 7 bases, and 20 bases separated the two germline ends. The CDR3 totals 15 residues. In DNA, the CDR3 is TGCAGCGTTGAATTCCCTTTGAGACAGGACGGGACCCAGTACTTC. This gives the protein CSVEFPLRQDGTQYF.